This T cell receptor (beta chain) is from a study of T cell changes during pregnancy in multiple sclerosis. V gave up 2 bases and J gave up 2 bases; unmatched junction bases: 6. CDR1 and CDR2 (germline): MDHEN, SYDVKM. The CDR3 has 16 amino acids. The repertoire was sequenced with immunoSEQ multiplex PCR; TCRdb's copy has only in-frame clones and lacks some. The sample carries some 54,000 clones, roughly 94% recorded once. The clonotype comes from a female donor with multiple sclerosis, enrolled in a pregnancy study. The specimen was CD8+ T cells from peripheral blood mononuclear cells, collected in the third trimester of pregnancy. The V gene is TRBV28, the J gene TRBJ2-3; 8 bases fit TRBD2. The chain's CDR3 is CASSLLGREATDTQYF. CDR3 nucleotide sequence: TGTGCCAGCAGTTTACTGGGGCGGGAGGCCACAGATACGCAGTATTTT.